Each of the 20 T cell receptor beta chains below was sequenced from the same sample in a study of beta chain features in type 1 diabetes. Every isolated RNA sample was fully reverse transcribed, so sequencing captured expressed TCRB transcripts. Data came from immunoSEQ multiplex PCR; TCRdb stores just in-frame clones and leaves some out. The table includes over 40,000 clones, around 50% detected once. Sequenced: Tregs from blood. Source of these receptors: a woman aged 18-30 years in good health.

V gene TRBV19 combines with J gene TRBJ1-4; D remains unclear. The V and J ends lost 3 bases and 8 bases respectively, with 7 bases between them. CDR3 length: 12 amino acids. Looked up from germline, CDR1 is LNHDA and CDR2 is SQIVND (reference sequence). The CDR3 protein is CASSMKREKLFF. CDR3 bases: TGTGCCAGTAGTATGAAGAGGGAAAAACTGTTTTTT.

This clone was seen a few times. The V gene is TRBV5-1, the J gene TRBJ2-1; 8 bases align to TRBD2. The V gene end was trimmed by 1 base and the J gene end by 6 bases; junction bases not matched to a gene: 9. Germline V gives CDR1 SGHRS, CDR2 YFSETQ. This CDR3 has 16 amino acids. Here the CDR3 DNA reads TGCGCCAGCAGCTTGCGAGCGGGAGACCAATTCAATGAGCAGTTCTTC. Its translation is CASSLRAGDQFNEQFF.

The chain carries TRBV30 and TRBJ2-3; D perhaps matches TRBD2 (5 bases). Germline values: CDR1 GTSNPN, CDR2 SVGIG (reference sequence). V was cut by 5 bases and J by 3 bases, with 15 bases left in between. This CDR3 has 14 residues. This CDR3 reads CAWALRGWTDTQYF. The CDR3 bases are TGTGCCTGGGCCTTGAGAGGGTGGACAGATACGCAGTATTTT.

V usage is TRBV5-1 and J usage is TRBJ2-3; TRBD2 is a possible D gene (5 bases). V lost 5 bases and J lost 4, with 8 bases in between. The germline CDR1 and CDR2 sequences are SGHRS and YFSETQ. The CDR3 extends over 12 amino acids. CDR3 nucleotide sequence: TGCGCCAGCAGGCTAGCATCAGATACGCAGTATTTT. Translated, it gives CASRLASDTQYF.

This sequence joins TRBV7-2 and TRBJ1-2; no clear D gene. V shed 3 bases and J shed 6 bases, with 11 bases lying between them. Germline V gene sequence: CDR1 SGHTA, CDR2 FQGNSA. This CDR3 is 13 amino acids long. The CDR3 nucleotides read TGTGCCAGCAGCTTCGCCGGGAATGATGGCTACACCTTC. Amino acid sequence: CASSFAGNDGYTF.

This clone ranks as medium-sized. The V and J genes are TRBV14 and TRBJ2-1; 11 nucleotides agree with TRBD2. With 3 bases clipped from V and 7 bases from J, the junction kept 5 bases outside the gene matches. The CDR3 length is 15 residues. Per the germline V gene, CDR1 is SGHDN and CDR2 is FVKESK. CDR3 sequence (DNA): TGTGCCAGCAGCCATAGCGGGAGGGCCGAGAATGAGCAGTTCTTC. Amino acids: CASSHSGRAENEQFF.

This clone was seen a handful of times. This rearrangement joins TRBV30 to TRBJ1-2; no clear D gene. Trimming pared 0 bases from V and 5 bases from J, leaving 16 bases between. Germline assignment: CDR1 GTSNPN and CDR2 SVGIG (reference sequence). The CDR3 totals 15 residues. The chain's CDR3 is CAWSVNLASFYGYTF. As DNA, the CDR3 is TGTGCCTGGAGTGTAAACCTAGCCTCCTTTTATGGCTACACCTTC.

The chain links TRBV6-7 to TRBJ2-5; D call uncertain. The better agreement between TRBJ2-7 and the DNA end casts doubt on the J call. TRBV6-7 is annotated as an ORF whose role is uncertain. The CDR3 covers 16 residues. The DNA for the CDR3 is TGTGCCAGCAGTTACATAGGAGACTGGGACTCCTACGAGCAGTACTTC. Translation gives CASSYIGDWDSYEQYF.

This clone was picked up a small number of times. The same CDR3 can be traced to other DNA sequences in this sample. This chain uses TRBV27 with TRBJ1-1, with D possibly being TRBD1 (6 bases). The V and J ends lost 3 bases and 1 base respectively, with 9 bases between them. The germline gives CDR1 MNHEY, CDR2 SMNVEV (reference sequence). The CDR3 spans 14 residues. The CDR3 nucleotides are TGTGCCAGCAGTTTGGGCAGGGGGAACACTGAAGCTTTCTTT. It specifies CASSLGRGNTEAFF.

The genes are TRBV19 and TRBJ1-2, with 7 nucleotides matching TRBD1. The germline V gene has CDR1 LNHDA and CDR2 SQIVND (reference sequence). The junction had 4 bases not matched to a gene; V was cut back by 5 bases and J by 1 base. The length of the CDR3 is 14 residues. CDR3 bases: TGTGCCAGTAGTTCCGGGACAGTTAACTATGGCTACACCTTC. Translated: CASSSGTVNYGYTF. The full variable domain, completed using reference TRBV19 and TRBJ1-2, is DGGITQSPKYLFRKEGQNVTLSCEQNLNHDAMYWYRQDPGQGLRLIYYSQIVNDFQKGDIAEGYSVSREKKESFPLTVTSAQKNPTAFYLCASSSGTVNYGYTFGSGTRLTVV.

To note about this clone: Other DNA variants within this sample encode the same CDR3. The CDR3 DNA reads as TGCGCCAGCAGCCCGAGCGGGATAAGGATGAATGAGCAGTTCTTC. This encodes CASSPSGIRMNEQFF. This sequence joins TRBV5-1 and TRBJ2-1, with 7 bases fitting TRBD2. CDR3 length: 15 residues. Trimming removed 4 bases from V and 7 bases from J; junction bases left unmatched: 11. Looked up from germline, CDR1 is SGHRS and CDR2 is YFSETQ. The full variable domain, in which reference TRBV5-1 and TRBJ2-1 provide the parts outside the CDR3, is KAGVTQTPRYLIKTRGQQVTLSCSPISGHRSVSWYQQTPGQGLQFLFEYFSETQRNKGNFPGRFSGRQFSNSRSEMNVSTLELGDSALYLCASSPSGIRMNEQFFGPGTRLTVL.

This clone was seen only a few times. J is TRBJ1-3 and V is TRBV7-2; no reliable D call. Germline V gene sequence: CDR1 SGHTA, CDR2 FQGNSA. CDR3 length: 13 residues. The V gene lost 5 bases and the J gene lost 7 bases, with 12 bases spanning the gap. The CDR3 nucleotides are TGTGCCAGCAGCCTCCCTTGGGAGAACACCATATATTTT. Translating it yields CASSLPWENTIYF.

This clone turned up a few times. This chain joins TRBV5-1 and TRBJ2-7; 12 bases line up with TRBD2. Germline values: CDR1 SGHRS, CDR2 YFSETQ. The ends lost 4 bases at V and 1 base at J; junction bases unmatched: 6. CDR3 length equals 16 residues. The DNA for the CDR3 is TGCGCCAGCAGCACCTGGACTAGCGGGATTTCCTACGAGCAGTACTTC. This encodes CASSTWTSGISYEQYF.

A note on this clone: At the DNA level, this CDR3 is encoded by other sequences in the same sample as well. The chain joins TRBV6-5 to TRBJ1-5; D may be TRBD1 (6 bases). This CDR3 is built from 15 residues. Trimming removed 6 bases from V and 6 bases from J, with 18 bases in between. Germline V gene sequence: CDR1 MNHEY, CDR2 SVGAGI. The CDR3 region is CASSSRAGGSQPQHF. As DNA, the CDR3 is TGTGCCAGCAGCTCCCGAGCGGGGGGCAGTCAGCCCCAGCATTTT.

The chain combines TRBV28 with TRBJ2-7; D is undetermined. The germline V and J ends were trimmed by 11 bases and 3 bases, with 14 bases remaining between them. Germline CDR1 MDHEN, CDR2 SYDVKM. The CDR3 has 12 residues. Here the CDR3 reads CASRSRVYEQYF. The CDR3 coding sequence is TGTGCCTCCCGCTCCCGCGTCTACGAGCAGTACTTC.

The rearrangement joins TRBV28 to TRBJ2-1, with 13 bases lining up with TRBD2. Germline V gene sequence: CDR1 MDHEN, CDR2 SYDVKM. V lost 11 bases to trimming and J lost 4 bases; unmatched junction nucleotides: 2. This CDR3 is built from 13 residues. For the CDR3, the DNA is TGTGCCGCACTAGCGGGAGGGTACAATGAGCAGTTCTTC. Amino acids: CAALAGGYNEQFF.

The J gene is TRBJ2-7, the V gene TRBV16, with TRBD1 as a possible D gene (6 bases). V shed 1 base and J shed 1 base, with 11 bases lying between them. CDR3 size: 15 residues. Germline V CDR1 and CDR2: KGHSY, FQNENV. The DNA for the CDR3 is TGTGCCAGCAGCCAATTTCAGGGGATTTCCTACGAGCAGTACTTC. This sequence encodes CASSQFQGISYEQYF.

J is TRBJ2-2 and V is TRBV4-2; 11 bases line up with TRBD2. Germline CDR1 is LGHNA and CDR2 is YNFKEQ. The V gene end was trimmed by 4 bases and the J gene end by 5 bases; junction bases not matched to a gene: 12. The CDR3 totals 18 residues. The CDR3 DNA follows: TGTGCCAGCAGCCGAGCCCTAGCGGGAGGTGGTCGAACCGGGGAGCTGTTTTTT. It encodes CASSRALAGGGRTGELFF.

This clone was seen only a few times. This sequence joins TRBV7-3 and TRBJ2-2; tentatively, D is TRBD1 (6 bases). The CDR3 spans 14 residues. V was pared by 1 base and J by 5 bases, with 8 bases between. In germline, CDR1 is SGHTA, CDR2 FQGTGA. CDR3 sequence: CASSLNGQTGELFF. The CDR3 bases are TGTGCCAGCAGCTTAAACGGACAGACCGGGGAGCTGTTTTTT.

The CDR3 is CSVAIASGTTYEQYF. The DNA for the CDR3 is TGCAGCGTTGCCATAGCAAGCGGGACCACCTACGAGCAGTACTTC. This chain connects TRBV29-1 to TRBJ2-5; 7 bases align to TRBD2. The J call may be faulty, since TRBJ2-7 better matches the DNA end. The CDR3 loop spans 15 amino acids. CDR1 SQVTM and CDR2 ANQGSEA come from the germline V gene.